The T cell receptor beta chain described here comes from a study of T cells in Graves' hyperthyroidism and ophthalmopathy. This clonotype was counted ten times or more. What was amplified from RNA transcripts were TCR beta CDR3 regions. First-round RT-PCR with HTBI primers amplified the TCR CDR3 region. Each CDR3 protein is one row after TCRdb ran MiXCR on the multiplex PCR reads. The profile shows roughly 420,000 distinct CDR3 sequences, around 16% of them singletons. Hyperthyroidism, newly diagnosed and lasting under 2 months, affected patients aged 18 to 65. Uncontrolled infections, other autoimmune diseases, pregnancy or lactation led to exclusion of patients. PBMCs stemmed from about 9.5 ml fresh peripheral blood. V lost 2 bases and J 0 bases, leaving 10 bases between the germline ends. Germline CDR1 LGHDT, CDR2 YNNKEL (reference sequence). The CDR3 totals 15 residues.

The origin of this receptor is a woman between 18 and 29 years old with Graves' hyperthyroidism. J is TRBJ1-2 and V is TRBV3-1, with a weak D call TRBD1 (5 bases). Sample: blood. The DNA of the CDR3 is TGTGCCAGCAGCCAACCGGGGCTAACTAACTATGGCTACACCTTC. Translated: CASSQPGLTNYGYTF. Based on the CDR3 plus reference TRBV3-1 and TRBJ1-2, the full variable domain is DTAVSQTPKYLVTQMGNDKSIKCEQNLGHDTMYWYKQDSKKFLKIMFSYNNKELIINETVPNRFSPKSPDKAHLNLHINSLELGDSAVYFCASSQPGLTNYGYTFGSGTRLTVV.